Listed here are 28 T cell receptor beta chains from one sample, sequenced in a study of shared clonotypes between healthy human individuals. Data came from immunoSEQ multiplex PCR; TCRdb stores just in-frame clones and leaves some out. The profile shows roughly 720,000 clones, 90% of them singletons. The sample was memory CD8+ T cells from PBMCs. Documented subset: CD45RO+ cells pooled with CCR7-negative TemRA cells. Receptors originate from a man aged 18 to 29 in good health. Some clones in this sample may be carry-over from other donors' samples.

This clone was detected only once. The chain links TRBV28 to TRBJ2-2; D possibly corresponds to TRBD1 (5 bases). The CDR3 totals 14 residues. The V gene lost 11 bases and the J gene lost 2 bases, with 15 bases spanning the gap. CDR1 is MDHEN and CDR2 is SYDVKM in the germline V gene. The CDR3 loop reads CAARQQFNTGELFF. The CDR3 DNA follows: TGTGCCGCCCGACAGCAATTCAACACCGGGGAGCTGTTTTTT.

This chain links TRBV5-4 with TRBJ1-3, with TRBD1 matching over 8 bases. V shed 4 bases and J 3 bases; nucleotides not matched to a gene: 3. The CDR3 is 14 amino acids. The germline V gene encodes CDR1 SGHNT and CDR2 YYREEE (reference sequence). In nucleotides, the CDR3 is TGTGCCAGCAGCACCGACAGGGGTGGAAACACCATATATTTT. Translated: CASSTDRGGNTIYF.

V usage is TRBV6-5 and J usage is TRBJ2-7, with a tentative D call TRBD2 (5 bases). V lost 10 bases and J lost 2, with 15 bases in between. The CDR3 has 13 residues. CDR1 and CDR2 from the germline V gene are MNHEY and SVGAGI. The CDR3 nucleotides are TGTGCCACTAGCTGGGGTTACACCTACGAGCAGTACTTC. The encoded protein is CATSWGYTYEQYF.

This rearrangement joins TRBV20-1 to TRBJ1-1; D is unclear. In germline, CDR1 is DFQATT, CDR2 SNEGSKA (reference sequence). V was shortened by 3 bases and J by 10 bases, with 9 bases between the two germline ends. The CDR3 totals 10 residues. The DNA of the CDR3 is TGCAGTGCTAGGGCCGTCGGAGCTTTCTTT. As protein: CSARAVGAFF.

This rearrangement joins TRBV9 to TRBJ1-5; possibly TRBD1 for D (6 bases). Trimming removed 4 bases from V and 9 bases from J, with 14 bases in between. This CDR3 spans 13 amino acids. CDR1 is SGDLS, CDR2 YYNGEE, per germline. CDR3 DNA: TGTGCCAGCAGCTCAGGGGACACGGGGCCCCAGCATTTT. It is translated as CASSSGDTGPQHF.

The V gene is TRBV4-1, the J gene TRBJ1-1; D is unclear. V lost 1 base, J lost 4 bases, and 19 bases lay in between. This CDR3 is 17 amino acids long. Looked up from germline, CDR1 is MGHRA and CDR2 is YSYEKL. This CDR3 is CASSQVGSSGQRTEAFF. The CDR3 DNA is TGCGCCAGCAGCCAAGTGGGGTCATCCGGGCAGCGCACTGAAGCTTTCTTT.

The chain joins TRBV18 to TRBJ2-1; D gene ambiguous. The V end was cut by 2 bases, the J end by 5 bases, with 10 bases between. Germline V CDR1 and CDR2: KGHSH, LQKENI. This CDR3 region has 14 residues. DNA for the CDR3: TGTGCCAGCTCACCAGCCGGCAGGAACAATGAGCAGTTCTTC. The encoded protein is CASSPAGRNNEQFF.

The gene calls are TRBV6-5 and TRBJ1-2, with D possibly being TRBD1 (6 bases). Germline CDR1 reads MNHEY; CDR2 reads SVGAGI. V gave up 2 bases and J gave up 8 bases, with 15 bases separating them. The CDR3 contains 14 residues. The CDR3 coding sequence is TGTGCCAGCAGTTACGCAGGGGCGCCGGACGGCTACACCTTC. Protein sequence: CASSYAGAPDGYTF.

The rearrangement joins TRBV29-1 to TRBJ2-7; no clear D gene. The V and J ends lost 4 bases and 6 bases respectively, with 7 bases between them. The CDR3 consists of 10 residues. CDR1 and CDR2 (germline): SQVTM, ANQGSEA. CDR3 residues: CSVVVGEQYF. CDR3 nucleotides: TGCAGCGTTGTAGTGGGCGAGCAGTACTTC.

The chain couples TRBV15 to TRBJ2-7, with 10 bases aligning to TRBD2. This CDR3 spans 16 amino acids. With 1 base clipped from V and 6 bases from J, the junction kept 9 bases outside the gene matches. Germline-derived CDR1 and CDR2 are LNHNV and YYDKDF (reference sequence). The CDR3 nucleotides read TGTGCCACCAGCAGAGGCCCTCTAGCGGGAGTAGGCGAGCAGTACTTC. Its protein product is CATSRGPLAGVGEQYF.

The chain joins TRBV13 to TRBJ2-7, with 12 bases aligning to TRBD1. The trim removed 3 bases at V and 5 bases at J, leaving 5 bases unmatched. Looked up from germline, CDR1 is PRHDT and CDR2 is FYEKMQ (reference sequence). The CDR3 runs 15 residues. The CDR3 DNA sequence: TGTGCCAGCAGCTTCCCCGGGACAGGGGGCCACGAGCAGTACTTC. This translates into CASSFPGTGGHEQYF.

This chain links TRBV7-2 with TRBJ2-7; D is perhaps TRBD2 (6 bases). The CDR3 covers 15 residues. CDR1 and CDR2 from the germline V gene are SGHTA and FQGNSA. V was clipped by 1 base and J by 6 bases, with 16 bases between them. Written as DNA, the CDR3 is TGTGCCAGCAGCTTAGGGGGACTGAGTTCGGGCGAGCAGTACTTC. Translating gives CASSLGGLSSGEQYF.

The genes are TRBV14 and TRBJ1-1; D gene unclear. Trimming took 0 bases from V and 4 from J, leaving 21 bases between them. The V gene's germline CDR1 is SGHDN and CDR2 FVKESK. This CDR3 is built from 18 residues. CDR3 coding DNA: TGTGCCAGCAGCCAAGAGTTCTCGGACGGCAAAGGTGGCACTGAAGCTTTCTTT. Its translation is CASSQEFSDGKGGTEAFF.

The chain combines TRBV28 with TRBJ2-1; D is perhaps TRBD2 (6 bases). Germline-derived CDR1 and CDR2 are MDHEN and SYDVKM. V was pared by 8 bases and J by 0 bases, with 23 bases between. This CDR3 region has 18 residues. CDR3 residues: CASQYNTLALGSYNEQFF. Here the CDR3 DNA reads TGTGCCAGCCAATATAATACCCTAGCGTTGGGCTCCTACAATGAGCAGTTCTTC. Full variable domain (rest looked up from reference TRBV28 and TRBJ2-1): DVKVTQSSRYLVKRTGEKVFLECVQDMDHENMFWYRQDPGLGLRLIYFSYDVKMKEKGDIPEGYSVSREKKERFSLILESASTNQTSMYLCASQYNTLALGSYNEQFFGPGTRLTVL.

The CDR3 region is CASSYRGSAAPRDEQYF. The CDR3 DNA is TGTGCCAGCAGTTACAGGGGGAGTGCGGCCCCGAGGGACGAGCAGTACTTC. V gene TRBV27 combines with J gene TRBJ2-7; 8 nucleotides align to TRBD1. Germline lookup yields CDR1 MNHEY and CDR2 SMNVEV (reference sequence). Unmatched junction bases numbered 16, after V lost 4 bases and J lost 5 bases. The CDR3 spans 17 residues.

The chain recombines TRBV5-1 with TRBJ2-3; 8 positions agree with TRBD2. Germline V gene lookup returns CDR1 SGHRS and CDR2 YFSETQ. CDR3 size: 15 residues. Germline trimming cut 0 bases from V and 3 bases from J; bases unmatched to any gene: 3. In DNA form, the CDR3 reads TGCGCCAGCAGCTTGGAGGGACTAGGTACAGATACGCAGTATTTT. Translation: CASSLEGLGTDTQYF.

The chain uses TRBV6-1 and TRBJ2-5; unclear D gene. Per the germline V gene, CDR1 is MNHNS and CDR2 is SASEGT. The V end was cut by 0 bases, the J end by 2 bases, with 7 bases between. The CDR3 totals 14 residues. The CDR3 reads CASSEALQQETQYF. The CDR3 DNA reads as TGTGCCAGCAGTGAAGCCTTACAGCAAGAGACCCAGTACTTC.

This sequence joins TRBV6-5 and TRBJ1-2, with D possibly TRBD1 on 5 matching bases. There are 11 residues in the CDR3. V was shortened by 11 bases and J by 5 bases, with 12 bases between the two germline ends. In germline, CDR1 is MNHEY, CDR2 SVGAGI. The DNA of the CDR3 is TGTGCCCTCCAGACAGCTTATGGCTACACCTTC. This gives the protein CALQTAYGYTF.

CDR3 bases: TGTGCCAGCAGAGCAGGGGGCGCTGGGTCCATGAACACTGAAGCTTTCTTT. Translated, it gives CASRAGGAGSMNTEAFF. V and J are TRBV7-9 and TRBJ1-1; 8 bases map to TRBD1. Losses at the gene ends were 6 bases for V and 0 bases for J; bases not matched to a gene: 12. Per the germline V gene, CDR1 is SEHNR and CDR2 is FQNEAQ (reference sequence). The CDR3 loop spans 17 amino acids.

V usage is TRBV19 and J usage is TRBJ1-5, with 7 bases identical to TRBD1. The V segment lost 6 bases and the J segment 0 bases; nucleotides outside the gene matches: 11. Germline V gene lookup returns CDR1 LNHDA and CDR2 SQIVND (reference sequence). This CDR3 spans 17 amino acids. The CDR3 region has the DNA TGTGCCAGTAGGCCTCCGGGACAGAGAGATAGCAATCAGCCCCAGCATTTT. Protein: CASRPPGQRDSNQPQHF.

The rearrangement links TRBV10-3 to TRBJ1-1; D not resolved. V was clipped by 0 bases and J by 1 base, with 9 bases between them. The CDR3 contains 15 residues. From germline, CDR1 is ENHRY and CDR2 SYGVKD. CDR3 protein: CAISESFGSNTEAFF. CDR3 nucleotides: TGTGCCATCAGTGAGTCGTTCGGCTCGAACACTGAAGCTTTCTTT.

Comment on this clone: A much larger clone differs from this one at a single base, so this may be a read error. The J gene is TRBJ2-2, the V gene TRBV7-2, with 11 bases aligning to TRBD2. The CDR3 contains 16 residues. J lost 1 base, V lost 4 bases, and 2 bases had no gene match. Germline-derived CDR1 and CDR2 are SGHTA and FQGNSA. CDR3 residues: CASSWLAGGNTGELFF. CDR3 bases: TGTGCCAGCAGCTGGCTAGCGGGAGGGAACACCGGGGAGCTGTTTTTT.

This clone has only one observation. The genes are TRBV28 and TRBJ2-7; 8 positions agree with TRBD2. Looked up from germline, CDR1 is MDHEN and CDR2 is SYDVKM. Trimming at V came to 3 bases and at J to 6 bases, leaving 1 base not matched to a gene. The CDR3 loop spans 12 amino acids. The CDR3, as DNA: TGTGCCAGCAGTTTCCTAGCGGGCGAGCAGTACTTC. This encodes CASSFLAGEQYF. The variable domain in full, completed from reference TRBV28 and TRBJ2-7, reads DVKVTQSSRYLVKRTGEKVFLECVQDMDHENMFWYRQDPGLGLRLIYFSYDVKMKEKGDIPEGYSVSREKKERFSLILESASTNQTSMYLCASSFLAGEQYFGPGTRLTVT.

The chain carries TRBV27 and TRBJ2-5, with 9 bases matching TRBD1. The CDR3 consists of 14 residues. Losses at the gene ends were 8 bases for V and 5 bases for J; bases not matched to a gene: 9. Germline CDR1 MNHEY, CDR2 SMNVEV (reference sequence). Here the CDR3 reads CASDETGGGETQYF. The CDR3 DNA reads TGTGCCAGCGACGAAACAGGGGGCGGTGAGACCCAGTACTTC.

The rearrangement links TRBV7-9 to TRBJ2-2; no clear D gene. Trimming shortened V by 11 bases and J by 6 bases, and 13 bases separated the two germline ends. This CDR3 contains 12 residues. Germline CDR1 is SEHNR and CDR2 is FQNEAQ (reference sequence). The DNA for the CDR3 is TGTGCCCAAGCCCTGGCCCCCGGGGAGCTGTTTTTT. Translated, it gives CAQALAPGELFF.

The gene calls are TRBV28 and TRBJ2-7; D may be TRBD2 (6 bases). Germline CDR1 is MDHEN and CDR2 is SYDVKM. This CDR3 comprises 14 residues. The V and J ends lost 6 bases and 2 bases respectively, with 14 bases between them. CDR3 nucleotides: TGTGCCAGCAGCCCAAGCGGGTGGACCTACGAGCAGTACTTC. It is translated as CASSPSGWTYEQYF.

The V call is TRBV11-2, the J call TRBJ1-3, with D possibly matching TRBD1 (6 bases). V lost 1 base to trimming and J lost 0 bases, with 10 bases between them. This CDR3 spans 16 amino acids. Per the germline V gene, CDR1 is SGHAT and CDR2 is FQNNGV. CDR3 region: CASSLVGANSGNTIYF. Written as DNA, the CDR3 is TGTGCCAGCAGCTTAGTGGGGGCCAACTCTGGAAACACCATATATTTT.

V usage is TRBV4-1 and J usage is TRBJ2-7; TRBD2 matches at 9 bases. The germline gives CDR1 MGHRA, CDR2 YSYEKL. This CDR3 contains 17 residues. Losses at the gene ends were 0 bases for V and 4 bases for J; bases not matched to a gene: 10. CDR3 DNA sequence: TGCGCCAGCAGCCAAGAAAGGCGGGAGGGCCCGGCTTACGAGCAGTACTTC. Translation gives CASSQERREGPAYEQYF.